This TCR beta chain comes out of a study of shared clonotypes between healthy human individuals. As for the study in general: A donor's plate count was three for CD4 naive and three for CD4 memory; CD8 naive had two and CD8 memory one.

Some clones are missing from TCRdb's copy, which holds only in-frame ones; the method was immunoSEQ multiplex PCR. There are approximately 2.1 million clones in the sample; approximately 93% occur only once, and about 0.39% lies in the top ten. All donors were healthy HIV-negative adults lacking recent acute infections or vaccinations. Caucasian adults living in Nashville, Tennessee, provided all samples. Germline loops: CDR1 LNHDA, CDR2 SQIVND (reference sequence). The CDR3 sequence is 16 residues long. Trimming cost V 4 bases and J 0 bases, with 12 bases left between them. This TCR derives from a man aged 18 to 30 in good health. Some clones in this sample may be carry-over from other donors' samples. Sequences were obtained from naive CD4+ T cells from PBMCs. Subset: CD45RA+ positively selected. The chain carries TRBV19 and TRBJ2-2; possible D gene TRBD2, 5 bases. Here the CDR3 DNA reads TGTGCCAGTAGTACCCCATTACTAGCGAACACCGGGGAGCTGTTTTTT. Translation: CASSTPLLANTGELFF.